This T cell receptor (beta chain) was recorded in a study of spatial heterogeneity in lung cancer. As for the study in general: There were consistently more beta-chain sequences detected than alpha-chain sequences. The study observed each unique TCR and UMI combination more than ten times on average in raw reads.

This clonotype was seen at least ten times. Time point given: sample taken at primary tumor resection. The donor group consisted of roughly 70 patients who had untreated, early-stage non-small cell lung cancer. The sequenced material consisted of unsorted whole RNA from tumor, nontumor lung or frozen PBMC. TCRdb reprocessed the 5' RACE reads with MiXCR, giving one entry per CDR3 protein. Of about 10,000 distinct CDR3 sequences in the sample, roughly 6.4% were seen once. The germline gives CDR1 LGHDT, CDR2 YNNKEL (reference sequence). There are 15 residues in the CDR3. V lost 6 bases and J lost 5; bases outside the gene matches: 5.

This chain joins TRBV3-1 and TRBJ1-6; the match to TRBD1 covers 9 bases. The sample was normal lung tissue next to the tumor, taken at surgery. The sequence came from a male donor with early-stage non-small cell lung cancer. CDR3 sequence (DNA): TGTGCCAGCAGACCCACAGGGGGCCATAATTCACCCCTCCACTTT. This translates into CASRPTGGHNSPLHF.